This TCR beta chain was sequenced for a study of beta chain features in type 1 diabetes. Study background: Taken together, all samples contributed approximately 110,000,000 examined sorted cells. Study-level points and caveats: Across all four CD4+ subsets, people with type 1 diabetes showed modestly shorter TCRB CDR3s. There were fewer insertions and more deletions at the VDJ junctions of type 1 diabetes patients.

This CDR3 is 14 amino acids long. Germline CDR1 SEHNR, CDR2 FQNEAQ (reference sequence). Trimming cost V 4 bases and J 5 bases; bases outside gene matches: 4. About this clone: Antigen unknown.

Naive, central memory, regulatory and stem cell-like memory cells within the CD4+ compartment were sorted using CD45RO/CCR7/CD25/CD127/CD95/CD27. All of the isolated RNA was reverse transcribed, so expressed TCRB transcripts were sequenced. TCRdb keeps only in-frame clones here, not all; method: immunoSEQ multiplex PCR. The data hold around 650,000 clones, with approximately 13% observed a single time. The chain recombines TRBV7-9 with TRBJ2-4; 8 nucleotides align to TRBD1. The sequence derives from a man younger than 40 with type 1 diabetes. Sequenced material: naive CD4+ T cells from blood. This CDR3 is CASSSRGRENIQYF. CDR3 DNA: TGTGCCAGCAGCTCCAGGGGGCGAGAAAACATTCAGTACTTC.